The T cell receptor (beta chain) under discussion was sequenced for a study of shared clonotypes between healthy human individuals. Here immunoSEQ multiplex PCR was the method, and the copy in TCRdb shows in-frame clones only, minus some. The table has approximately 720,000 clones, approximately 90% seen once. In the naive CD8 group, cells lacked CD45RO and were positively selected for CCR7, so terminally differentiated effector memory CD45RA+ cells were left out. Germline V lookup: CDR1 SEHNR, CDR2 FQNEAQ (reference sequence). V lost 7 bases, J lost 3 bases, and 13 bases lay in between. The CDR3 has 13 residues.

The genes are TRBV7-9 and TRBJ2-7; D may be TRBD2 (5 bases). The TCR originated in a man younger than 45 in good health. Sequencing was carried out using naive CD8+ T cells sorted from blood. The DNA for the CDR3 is TGTGCCAGCACCTTGGCCGGAGGCTACGAGCAGTACTTC. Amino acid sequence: CASTLAGGYEQYF.